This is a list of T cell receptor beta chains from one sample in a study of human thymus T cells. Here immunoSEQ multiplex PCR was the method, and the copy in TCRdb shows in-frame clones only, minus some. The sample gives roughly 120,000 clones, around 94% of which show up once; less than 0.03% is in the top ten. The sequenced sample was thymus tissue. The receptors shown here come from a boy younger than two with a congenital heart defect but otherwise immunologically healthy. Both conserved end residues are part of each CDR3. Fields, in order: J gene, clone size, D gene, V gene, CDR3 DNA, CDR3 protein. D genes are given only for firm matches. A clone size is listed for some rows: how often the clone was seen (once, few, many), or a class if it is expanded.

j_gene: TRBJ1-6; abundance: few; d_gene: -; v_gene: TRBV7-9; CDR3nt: TGTGCCAGCAGCCACGCCGACCCAGGGGCCGCAATTTCACCCCTCCACTTT; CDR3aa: CASSHADPGAAISPLHF
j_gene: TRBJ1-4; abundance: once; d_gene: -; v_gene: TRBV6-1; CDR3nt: TGTGCCAGCAGTGAGTCAGGGGACGATGAAAAACTGTTTTTT; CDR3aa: CASSESGDDEKLFF
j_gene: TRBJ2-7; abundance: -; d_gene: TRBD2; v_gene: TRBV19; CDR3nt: TGTGCCCAAGAGCGGGGGGTACTCGACGAGCAGTACTTC; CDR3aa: CAQERGVLDEQYF
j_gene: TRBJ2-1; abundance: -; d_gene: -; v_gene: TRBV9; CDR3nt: TGTGCCAGCAGCGCAACGGGCCGCTACAATGAGCAGTTCTTC; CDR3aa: CASSATGRYNEQFF
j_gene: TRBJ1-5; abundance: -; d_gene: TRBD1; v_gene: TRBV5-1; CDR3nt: TGCGCCAGCAGCTTGGGGACAGGGGATCAGCCCCAGCATTTT; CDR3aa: CASSLGTGDQPQHF
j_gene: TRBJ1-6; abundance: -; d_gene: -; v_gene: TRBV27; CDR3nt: TGTGCCAGCAGACGCTTAAGCTCCTATAATTCACCCCTCCACTTT; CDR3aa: CASRRLSSYNSPLHF
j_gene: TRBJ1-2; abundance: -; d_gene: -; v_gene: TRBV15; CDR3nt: TGTGCCACCACTGACCGTACGGTATATGGCTACACCTTC; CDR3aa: CATTDRTVYGYTF
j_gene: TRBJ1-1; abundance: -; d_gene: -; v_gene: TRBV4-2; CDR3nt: TGTGCCAGCAGCCGAATGGCTGAGAATCCTGAAGCTTTCTTT; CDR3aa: CASSRMAENPEAFF
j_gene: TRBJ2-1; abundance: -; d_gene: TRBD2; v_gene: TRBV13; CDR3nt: TGTGCCAGCAGCTTAGCGGCTAGCGGGGGGGAAAACAATGAGCAGTTCTTC; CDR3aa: CASSLAASGGENNEQFF
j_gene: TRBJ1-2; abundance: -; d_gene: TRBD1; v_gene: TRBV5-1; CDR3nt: TGCGCCAGCAGCTTGGCGTACTCCGACAGGGAAAATGGCTACACCTTC; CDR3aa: CASSLAYSDRENGYTF
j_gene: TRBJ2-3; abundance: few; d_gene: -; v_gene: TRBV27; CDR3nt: TGTGCCAGCAGTTTATGGGGGCGCACAGATACGCAGTATTTT; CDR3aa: CASSLWGRTDTQYF
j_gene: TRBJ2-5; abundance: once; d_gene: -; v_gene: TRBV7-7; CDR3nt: TGTGCCAGCAGCCCCGGGGCCGTCCAAGAGACCCAGTACTTC; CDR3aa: CASSPGAVQETQYF
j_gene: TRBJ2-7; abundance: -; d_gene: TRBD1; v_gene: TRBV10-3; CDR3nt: TGTGCCAGCTCCTGGACAGGGGACTACGAGCAGTACTTC; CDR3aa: CASSWTGDYEQYF
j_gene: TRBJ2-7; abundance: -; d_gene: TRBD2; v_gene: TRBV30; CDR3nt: TGTGCCTGGAGTATTGGGACTAGCGGGACCTACGAGCAGTACTTC; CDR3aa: CAWSIGTSGTYEQYF
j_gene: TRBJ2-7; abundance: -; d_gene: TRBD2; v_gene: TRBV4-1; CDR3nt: TGCGCCAGCAGCCAAGTAGAGCGGGACTCCTACGAGCAGTACTTC; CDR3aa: CASSQVERDSYEQYF
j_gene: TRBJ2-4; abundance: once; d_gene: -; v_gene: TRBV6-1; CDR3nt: TGTGCCAGCAGTGAAGAAAAGGGGGGGACAGGCTACGCCCGCGCCAAAAACATTCAGTACTTC; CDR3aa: CASSEEKGGTGYARAKNIQYF
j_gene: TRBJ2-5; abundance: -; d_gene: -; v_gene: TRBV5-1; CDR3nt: TGCGCCAGCAGCTTGGTAGAGACTAGTGGAGTACAAGAGACCCAGTACTTC; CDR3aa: CASSLVETSGVQETQYF
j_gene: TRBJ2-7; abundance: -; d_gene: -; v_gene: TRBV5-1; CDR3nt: TGCGCCAGCAGCTGCCGAGAAGAAGAGCAGTACTTC; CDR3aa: CASSCREEEQYF
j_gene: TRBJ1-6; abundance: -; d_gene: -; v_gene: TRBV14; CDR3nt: TGTGCCAGCAGCCAAGATAAGGTGGCAGATTTTTTACCCCTCCACTTT; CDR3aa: CASSQDKVADFLPLHF
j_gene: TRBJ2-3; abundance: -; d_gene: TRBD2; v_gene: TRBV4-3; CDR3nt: TGCGCCAGCAGCTCCCCTGGGAGCGGGGGAGTATCTAGCACAGATACGCAGTATTTT; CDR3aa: CASSSPGSGGVSSTDTQYF
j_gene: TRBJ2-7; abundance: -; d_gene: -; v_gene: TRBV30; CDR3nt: TGTGCCTGGAGTGTACCGCGGACTCAACCCTCCTCTCCCCCCCCACTCTACCACGAGCAGTACTTC; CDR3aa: CAWSVPRTQPSSPPPLYHEQYF
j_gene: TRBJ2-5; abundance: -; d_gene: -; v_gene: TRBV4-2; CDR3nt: TGTGCCAGCAGCCAAGTGACTGGGGCCGCCGAAGAGACCCAGTACTTC; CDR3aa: CASSQVTGAAEETQYF
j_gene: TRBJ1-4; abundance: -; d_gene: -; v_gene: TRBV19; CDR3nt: TGTGCCAGTAGTATCGAGCTCGGGACACTTAATGAAAAACTGTTTTTT; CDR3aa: CASSIELGTLNEKLFF
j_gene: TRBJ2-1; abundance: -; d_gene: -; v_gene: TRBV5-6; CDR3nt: TGTGCCAGCAGCTTGGGCGGACAGGGAGGGTTTAATCCCCCGTTCTTC; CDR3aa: CASSLGGQGGFNPPFF
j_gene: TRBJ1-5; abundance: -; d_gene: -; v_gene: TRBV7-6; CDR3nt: TGTGCCAGCAGCCGTACTGGGGGTAGCAATCAGCCCCAGCATTTT; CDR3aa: CASSRTGGSNQPQHF
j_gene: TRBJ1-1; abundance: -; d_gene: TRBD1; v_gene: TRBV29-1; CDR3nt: TGCAGCGTTTTGACAGGGGAGAGAGACACTGAAGCTTTCTTT; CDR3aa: CSVLTGERDTEAFF
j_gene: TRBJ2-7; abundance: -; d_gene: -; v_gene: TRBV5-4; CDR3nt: TGTGCCAGCAGCTTGGAAAGGGGCAGCTCCTACGAGCAGTACTTC; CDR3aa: CASSLERGSSYEQYF
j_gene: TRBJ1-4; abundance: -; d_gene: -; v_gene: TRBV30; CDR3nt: TGTGCCTGGAGTCTCCCCGGGGGCGGTTTTGAAAAACTGTTTTTT; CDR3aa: CAWSLPGGGFEKLFF
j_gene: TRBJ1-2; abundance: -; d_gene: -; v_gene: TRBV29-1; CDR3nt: TGCAGCGTCCCCGGCCTCTATGGCTACACCTTC; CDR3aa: CSVPGLYGYTF
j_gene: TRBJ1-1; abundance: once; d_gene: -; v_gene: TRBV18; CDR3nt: TGTGCCAGCTCACCACCGGGGGGCTGGACTGAAGCTTTCTTT; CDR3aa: CASSPPGGWTEAFF
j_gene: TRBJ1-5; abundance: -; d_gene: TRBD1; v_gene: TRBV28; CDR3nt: TGTGCCAGCAGTCCCGACAGGGAAGTTCAGCCCCAGCATTTT; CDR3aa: CASSPDREVQPQHF
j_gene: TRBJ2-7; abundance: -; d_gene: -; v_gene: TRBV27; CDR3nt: TGTGCCAGCCCCCCCGGGGTAGGAGACGAGCAGTACTTC; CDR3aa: CASPPGVGDEQYF
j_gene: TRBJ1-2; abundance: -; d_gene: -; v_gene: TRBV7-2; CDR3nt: TGTGCCAGCAGCCCCCGGACAGCTAACTATGGCTACACCTTC; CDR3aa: CASSPRTANYGYTF
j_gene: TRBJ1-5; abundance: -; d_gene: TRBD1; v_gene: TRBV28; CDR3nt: TGTGCCAGCAGCCCAGTCCCGGGACAGTTCAATCAGCCCCAGCATTTT; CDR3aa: CASSPVPGQFNQPQHF
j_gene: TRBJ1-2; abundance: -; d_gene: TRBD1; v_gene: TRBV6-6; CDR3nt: TGTGCCAGCAGTTACTCTCCGACAGGGGCGTTCAAAAGCTACACCTTC; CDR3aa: CASSYSPTGAFKSYTF
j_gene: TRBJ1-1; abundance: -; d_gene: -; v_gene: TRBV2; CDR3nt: TGTGCCAGCAAGGTAGGAAACACTGAAGCTTTCTTT; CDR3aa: CASKVGNTEAFF
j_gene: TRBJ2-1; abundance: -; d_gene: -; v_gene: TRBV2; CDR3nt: TGTGCCAGCAGTGAAGAGCCACTCTTGAGCTCCTACAATGAGCAGTTCTTC; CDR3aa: CASSEEPLLSSYNEQFF
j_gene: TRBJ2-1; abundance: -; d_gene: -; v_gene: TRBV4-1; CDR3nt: TGCGCCAGCAGCCACCTTACAGGGAACCCCCCCCATGAGCAGTTCTTC; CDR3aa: CASSHLTGNPPHEQFF
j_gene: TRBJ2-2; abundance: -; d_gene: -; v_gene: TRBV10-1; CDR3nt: TGCGCCAGCAGGCTCGGACAGAACACCGGGGAGCTGTTTTTT; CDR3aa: CASRLGQNTGELFF
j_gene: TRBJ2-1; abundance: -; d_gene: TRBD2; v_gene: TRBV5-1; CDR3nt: TGCGCCAGCAGCTTGAGGAGCGGGGGGCATCCTGAGCAGTTCTTC; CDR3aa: CASSLRSGGHPEQFF
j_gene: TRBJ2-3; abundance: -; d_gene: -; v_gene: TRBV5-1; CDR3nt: TGCGCCAGCAGCTTGGCGGCCACAGATACGCAGTATTTT; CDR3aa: CASSLAATDTQYF
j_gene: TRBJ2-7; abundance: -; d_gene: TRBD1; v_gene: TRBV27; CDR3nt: TGTGCCAGCAGTCCAACAGGGGTTGTGCAGTACTTC; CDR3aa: CASSPTGVVQYF
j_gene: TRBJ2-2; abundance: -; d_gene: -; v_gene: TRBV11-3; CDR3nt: TGTGCCAGCAGCAAGAGTCGTGGATCGACGGAAGAGTTTGGGACCGGGGAGCTGTTTTTT; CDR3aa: CASSKSRGSTEEFGTGELFF
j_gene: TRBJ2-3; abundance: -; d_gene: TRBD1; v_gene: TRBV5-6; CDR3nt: TGTGCCAGCAGCGTGAACAGGGGCTGCACAGATACGCAGTATTTT; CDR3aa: CASSVNRGCTDTQYF
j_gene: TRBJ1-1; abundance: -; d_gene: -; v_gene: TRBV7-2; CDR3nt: TGTGCCAGCAGCACCCGCGGGGAGGGGTTGAACACTGAAGCTTTCTTT; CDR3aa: CASSTRGEGLNTEAFF
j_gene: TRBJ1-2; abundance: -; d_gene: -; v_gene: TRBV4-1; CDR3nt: TGCGCCAGCAGCCAAGATGTGTATGGCTACACCTTC; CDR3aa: CASSQDVYGYTF
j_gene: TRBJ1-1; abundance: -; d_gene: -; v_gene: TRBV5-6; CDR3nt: TGTGCCAGCAGCTCCCCCAGTGACATTGGCACTGAAGCTTTCTTT; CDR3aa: CASSSPSDIGTEAFF